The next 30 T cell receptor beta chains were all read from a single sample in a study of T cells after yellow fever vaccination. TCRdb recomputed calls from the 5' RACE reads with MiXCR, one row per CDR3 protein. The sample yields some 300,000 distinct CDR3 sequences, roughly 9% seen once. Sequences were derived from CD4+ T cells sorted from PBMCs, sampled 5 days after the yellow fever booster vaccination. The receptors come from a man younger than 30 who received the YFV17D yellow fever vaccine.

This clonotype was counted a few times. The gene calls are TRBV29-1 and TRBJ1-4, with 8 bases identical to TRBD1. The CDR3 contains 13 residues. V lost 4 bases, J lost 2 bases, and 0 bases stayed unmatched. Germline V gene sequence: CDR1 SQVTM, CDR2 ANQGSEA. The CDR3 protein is CSVGTGTNEKLFF. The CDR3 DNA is TGCAGCGTTGGGACAGGGACTAATGAAAAACTGTTTTTT.

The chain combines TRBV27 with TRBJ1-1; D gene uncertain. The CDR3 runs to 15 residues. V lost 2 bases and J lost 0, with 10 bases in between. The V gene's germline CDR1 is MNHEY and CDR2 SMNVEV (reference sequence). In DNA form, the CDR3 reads TGTGCCAGCAGTTTAAATCAGGATCTGAACACTGAAGCTTTCTTT. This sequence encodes CASSLNQDLNTEAFF.

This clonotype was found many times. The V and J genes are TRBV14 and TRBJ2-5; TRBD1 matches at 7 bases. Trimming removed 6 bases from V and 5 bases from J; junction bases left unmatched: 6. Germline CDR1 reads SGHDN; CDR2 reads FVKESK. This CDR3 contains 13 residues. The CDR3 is CASSDRVLETQYF. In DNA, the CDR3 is TGTGCCAGCAGTGACAGGGTTTTGGAGACCCAGTACTTC.

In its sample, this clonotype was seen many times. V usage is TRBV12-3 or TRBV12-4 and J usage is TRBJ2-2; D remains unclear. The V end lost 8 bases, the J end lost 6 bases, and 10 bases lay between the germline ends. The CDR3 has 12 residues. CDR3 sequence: CASGPFSGELFF. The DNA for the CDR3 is TGTGCCAGCGGTCCCTTTTCCGGGGAGCTGTTTTTT.

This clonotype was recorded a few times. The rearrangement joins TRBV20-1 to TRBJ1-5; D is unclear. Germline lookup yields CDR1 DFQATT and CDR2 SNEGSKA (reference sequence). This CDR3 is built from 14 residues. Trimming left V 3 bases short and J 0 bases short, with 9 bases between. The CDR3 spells CSARIGASNQPQHF. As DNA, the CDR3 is TGCAGTGCTAGGATAGGAGCTAGCAATCAGCCCCAGCATTTT.

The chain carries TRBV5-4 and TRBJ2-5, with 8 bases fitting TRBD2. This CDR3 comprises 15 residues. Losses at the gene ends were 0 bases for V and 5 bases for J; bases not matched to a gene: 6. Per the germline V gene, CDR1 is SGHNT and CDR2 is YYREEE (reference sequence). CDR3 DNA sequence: TGTGCCAGCAGCTTGGGTGACGGGGGGGTGGAGACCCAGTACTTC. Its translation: CASSLGDGGVETQYF.

The CDR3 loop reads CASSPTGAPETQYF. CDR3 DNA sequence: TGTGCCAGCAGCCCGACAGGGGCCCCAGAGACCCAGTACTTC. V usage is TRBV7-9 and J usage is TRBJ2-5, with TRBD1 matching over 8 bases. The germline V gene encodes CDR1 SEHNR and CDR2 FQNEAQ (reference sequence). The CDR3 has 14 amino acids. V lost 5 bases and J lost 4; bases outside the gene matches: 6.

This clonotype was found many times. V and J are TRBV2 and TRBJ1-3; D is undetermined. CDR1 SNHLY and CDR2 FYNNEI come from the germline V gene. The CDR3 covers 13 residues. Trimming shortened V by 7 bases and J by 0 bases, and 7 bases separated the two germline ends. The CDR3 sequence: CASKIASGNTIYF. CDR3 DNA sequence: TGTGCCAGCAAAATAGCCTCTGGAAACACCATATATTTT.

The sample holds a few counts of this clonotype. The CDR3 nucleotides read TGTGCCAGCAGCACATTTCAGGGGACTTCTAGTGTGGAGTTCTTC. The encoded protein is CASSTFQGTSSVEFF. V and J are TRBV5-6 and TRBJ2-1; D is perhaps TRBD1 or TRBD2 (6 bases each). V lost 4 bases, J lost 14 bases, and 25 bases lay in between. This CDR3 contains 15 residues. Germline V gene lookup returns CDR1 SGHDT and CDR2 YYEEEE.

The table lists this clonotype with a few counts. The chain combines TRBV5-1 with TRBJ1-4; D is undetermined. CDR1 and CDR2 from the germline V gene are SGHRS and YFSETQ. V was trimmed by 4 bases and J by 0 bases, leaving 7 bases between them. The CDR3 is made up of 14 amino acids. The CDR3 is CASSETSTNEKLFF. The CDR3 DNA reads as TGCGCCAGCAGCGAGACCTCAACTAATGAAAAACTGTTTTTT.

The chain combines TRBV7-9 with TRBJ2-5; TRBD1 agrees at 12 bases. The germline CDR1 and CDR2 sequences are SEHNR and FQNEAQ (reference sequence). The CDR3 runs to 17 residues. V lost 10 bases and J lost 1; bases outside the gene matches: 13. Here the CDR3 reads CAISRDRGRETQETQYF. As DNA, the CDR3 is TGTGCCATTTCCCGGGACAGGGGGCGCGAAACCCAAGAGACCCAGTACTTC.

The CDR3 region has the DNA TGCAGCGTTGAACAGGGGGCCCGTTATGGCTACACCTTC. Translation gives CSVEQGARYGYTF. V usage is TRBV29-1 and J usage is TRBJ1-2; 8 positions match TRBD1. The V gene end was trimmed by 2 bases and the J gene end by 5 bases; junction bases not matched to a gene: 4. The germline V gene has CDR1 SQVTM and CDR2 ANQGSEA. The CDR3 spans 13 residues.

CDR3 in DNA: TGCAGTGCTAGAGCAGGGTTTGATGGCTACACCTTC. Translated: CSARAGFDGYTF. This chain links TRBV20-1 with TRBJ1-2; tentative D call: TRBD1 (5 bases). CDR1 and CDR2 (germline): DFQATT, SNEGSKA (reference sequence). The CDR3 contains 12 residues. The ends were cut back, 1 base at V and 6 bases at J, with 9 bases in the middle.

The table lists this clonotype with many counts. CDR3 sequence reads: CASSQTWGTGVQETQYF. The CDR3 bases are TGCGCCAGCAGCCAAACCTGGGGGACAGGGGTACAAGAGACCCAGTACTTC. The rearrangement uses TRBV4-3 and TRBJ2-5, with 10 bases fitting TRBD1. The V gene's germline CDR1 is LGHNA and CDR2 YSLEER. V trimming: 2 bases; J trimming: 2 bases; junction bases outside the gene matches: 8. This CDR3 spans 17 amino acids.

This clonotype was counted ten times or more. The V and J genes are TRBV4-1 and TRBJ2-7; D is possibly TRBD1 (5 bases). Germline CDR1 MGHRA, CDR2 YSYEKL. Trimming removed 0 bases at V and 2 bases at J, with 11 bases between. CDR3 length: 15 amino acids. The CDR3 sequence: CASSQDSGNAYEQYF. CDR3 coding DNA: TGCGCCAGCAGCCAAGATTCAGGGAATGCCTACGAGCAGTACTTC.

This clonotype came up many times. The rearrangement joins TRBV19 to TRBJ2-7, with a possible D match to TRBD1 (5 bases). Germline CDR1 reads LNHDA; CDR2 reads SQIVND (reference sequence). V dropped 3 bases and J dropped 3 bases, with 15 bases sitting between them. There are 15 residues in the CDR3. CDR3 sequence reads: CASSMVQAGYYEQYF. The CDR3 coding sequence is TGTGCCAGTAGTATGGTACAGGCTGGGTACTACGAGCAGTACTTC. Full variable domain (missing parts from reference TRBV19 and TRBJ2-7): DGGITQSPKYLFRKEGQNVTLSCEQNLNHDAMYWYRQDPGQGLRLIYYSQIVNDFQKGDIAEGYSVSREKKESFPLTVTSAQKNPTAFYLCASSMVQAGYYEQYFGPGTRLTVT.

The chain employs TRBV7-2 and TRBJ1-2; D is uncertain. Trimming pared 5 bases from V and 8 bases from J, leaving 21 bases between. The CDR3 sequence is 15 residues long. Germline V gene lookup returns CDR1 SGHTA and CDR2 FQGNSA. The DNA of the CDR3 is TGTGCCAGCAGCCCTCAAGCCACAGTACGGGAAGGCTACACCTTC. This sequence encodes CASSPQATVREGYTF.

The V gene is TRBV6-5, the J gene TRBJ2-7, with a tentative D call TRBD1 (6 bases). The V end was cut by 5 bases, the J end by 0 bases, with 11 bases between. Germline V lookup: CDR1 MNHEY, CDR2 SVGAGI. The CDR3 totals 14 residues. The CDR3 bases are TGTGCCAGCAGTAACTTGGACAGCTCCTACGAGCAGTACTTC. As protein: CASSNLDSSYEQYF.

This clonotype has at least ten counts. The CDR3 reads CASSQGSIQYF. Here the CDR3 DNA reads TGTGCCAGCAGCCAGGGCAGCATTCAGTACTTC. The V and J genes are TRBV4-2 and TRBJ2-4; D gene uncertain. The CDR3 runs to 11 residues. Germline values: CDR1 LGHNA, CDR2 YNFKEQ. With 3 bases removed from V and 9 bases from J, the gap between germline ends came to 6 bases.

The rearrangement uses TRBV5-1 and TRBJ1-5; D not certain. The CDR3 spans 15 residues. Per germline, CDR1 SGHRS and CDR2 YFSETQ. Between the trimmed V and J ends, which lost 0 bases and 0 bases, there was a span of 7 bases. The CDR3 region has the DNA TGCGCCAGCAGCTTGGGGCTTAGTAGCAATCAGCCCCAGCATTTT. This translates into CASSLGLSSNQPQHF.

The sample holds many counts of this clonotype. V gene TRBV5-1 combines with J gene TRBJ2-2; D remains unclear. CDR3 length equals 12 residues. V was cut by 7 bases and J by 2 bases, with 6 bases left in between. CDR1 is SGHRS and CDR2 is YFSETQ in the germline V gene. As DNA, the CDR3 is TGCGCCAGCGGCCTCAACACCGGGGAGCTGTTTTTT. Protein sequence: CASGLNTGELFF.

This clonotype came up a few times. This CDR3 reads CASSQGATGGNSPLHF. In nucleotides, the CDR3 is TGCGCCAGCAGCCAAGGTGCGACAGGGGGGAATTCACCCCTCCACTTT. The chain couples TRBV4-3 to TRBJ1-6, with TRBD1 matching over 9 bases. Germline V gene lookup returns CDR1 LGHNA and CDR2 YSLEER. Trimming took 1 base from V and 7 from J; bases not matched to a gene: 5. The CDR3 has 16 residues.

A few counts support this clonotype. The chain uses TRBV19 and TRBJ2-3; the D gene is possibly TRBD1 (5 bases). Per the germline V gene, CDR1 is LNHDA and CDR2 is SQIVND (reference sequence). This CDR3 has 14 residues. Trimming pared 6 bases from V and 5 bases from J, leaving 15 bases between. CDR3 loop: CASSEQDQRDTQYF. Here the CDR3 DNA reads TGTGCCAGTAGCGAACAGGATCAGCGAGATACGCAGTATTTT.

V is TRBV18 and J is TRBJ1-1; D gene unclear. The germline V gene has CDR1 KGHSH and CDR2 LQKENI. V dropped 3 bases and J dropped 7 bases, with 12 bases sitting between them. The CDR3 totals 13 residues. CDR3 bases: TGTGCCAGCTCACCTCGGGAAAGCAATGAAGCTTTCTTT. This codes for CASSPRESNEAFF.

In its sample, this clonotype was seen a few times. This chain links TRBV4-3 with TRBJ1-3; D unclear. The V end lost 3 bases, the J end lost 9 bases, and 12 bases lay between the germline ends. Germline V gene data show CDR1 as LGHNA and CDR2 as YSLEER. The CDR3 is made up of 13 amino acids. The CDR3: CASSHNGVGTIYF. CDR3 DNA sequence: TGCGCCAGCAGCCACAATGGAGTGGGCACCATATATTTT.

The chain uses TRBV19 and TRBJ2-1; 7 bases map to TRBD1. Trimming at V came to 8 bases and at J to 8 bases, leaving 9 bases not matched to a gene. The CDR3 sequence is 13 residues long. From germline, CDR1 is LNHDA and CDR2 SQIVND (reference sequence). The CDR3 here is CASGSTGWDEQFF. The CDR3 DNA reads TGTGCCAGTGGATCGACAGGGTGGGATGAGCAGTTCTTC.

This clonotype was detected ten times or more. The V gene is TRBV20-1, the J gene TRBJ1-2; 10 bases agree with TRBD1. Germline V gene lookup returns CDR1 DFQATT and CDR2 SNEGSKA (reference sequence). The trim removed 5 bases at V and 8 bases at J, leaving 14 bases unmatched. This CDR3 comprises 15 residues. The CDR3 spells CSAPPSGQGDDGYTF. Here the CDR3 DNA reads TGCAGTGCTCCTCCCTCCGGACAGGGGGATGACGGCTACACCTTC.

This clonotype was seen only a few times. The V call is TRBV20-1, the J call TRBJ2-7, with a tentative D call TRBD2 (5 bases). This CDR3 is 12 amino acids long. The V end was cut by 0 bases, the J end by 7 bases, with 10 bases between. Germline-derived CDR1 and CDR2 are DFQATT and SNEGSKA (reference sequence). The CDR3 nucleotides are TGCAGTGCTAGAGATGAGGGCTGGGAGCAGTACGTC. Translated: CSARDEGWEQYV.

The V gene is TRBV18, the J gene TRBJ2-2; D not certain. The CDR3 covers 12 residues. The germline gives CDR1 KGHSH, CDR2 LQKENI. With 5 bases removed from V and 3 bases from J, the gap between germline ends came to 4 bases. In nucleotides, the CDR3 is TGTGCCAGCTCAACGTACACCGGGGAGCTGTTTTTT. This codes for CASSTYTGELFF.

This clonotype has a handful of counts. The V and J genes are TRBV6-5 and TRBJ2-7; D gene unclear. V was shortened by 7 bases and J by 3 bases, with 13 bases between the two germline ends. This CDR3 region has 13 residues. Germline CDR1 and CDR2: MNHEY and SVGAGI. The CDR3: CASKKGNLYEQYF. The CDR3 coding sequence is TGTGCCAGCAAAAAAGGGAACCTCTACGAGCAGTACTTC.